One and the same sample provided the 21 T cell receptor beta chains below, sequenced in a study of blood T cell repertoires in COVID-19. TCRdb's copy holds only in-frame clones and misses some; the assay was immunoSEQ multiplex PCR. This sample yields about 210,000 clones, of which about 90% are seen a single time; around 1.2% belongs to the top ten. The source material was peripheral blood. These TCRs come from a young man with acute or convalescent COVID-19.

This chain uses TRBV7-2 with TRBJ1-3; TRBD1 agrees at 7 bases. The CDR3 covers 17 residues. Trimming cost V 2 bases and J 2 bases; bases outside gene matches: 9. Germline lookup yields CDR1 SGHTA and CDR2 FQGNSA. CDR3 sequence reads: CASSLNHRGRAGNTIYF. DNA for the CDR3: TGTGCCAGCAGCTTAAACCACAGGGGAAGGGCTGGAAACACCATATATTTT.

V usage is TRBV5-1 and J usage is TRBJ2-1; 8 nucleotides agree with TRBD2. Germline V gene data show CDR1 as SGHRS and CDR2 as YFSETQ. With V trimmed by 1 base and J by 7 bases, 7 bases remained unmatched. The CDR3 length is 15 residues. The CDR3 DNA follows: TGCGCCAGCAGCTTGTCGGGGGGGTTGAGGAATGAGCAGTTCTTC. The encoded protein is CASSLSGGLRNEQFF.

The chain combines TRBV19 with TRBJ1-1, with D maybe TRBD1 (5 bases). V was pared by 7 bases and J by 4 bases, with 19 bases between. This CDR3 has 15 residues. From germline, CDR1 is LNHDA and CDR2 SQIVND (reference sequence). CDR3 bases: TGTGCCAGTAAACGTACGACACGCGGGACCACTGAAGCTTTCTTT. It translates to CASKRTTRGTTEAFF. Full variable domain (outside the CDR3, taken from reference TRBV19 and TRBJ1-1): DGGITQSPKYLFRKEGQNVTLSCEQNLNHDAMYWYRQDPGQGLRLIYYSQIVNDFQKGDIAEGYSVSREKKESFPLTVTSAQKNPTAFYLCASKRTTRGTTEAFFGQGTRLTVV.

The rearrangement links TRBV9 to TRBJ2-3; 10 bases match TRBD2. The CDR3 has 15 residues. V shed 3 bases and J 2 bases; nucleotides not matched to a gene: 3. Germline values: CDR1 SGDLS, CDR2 YYNGEE. DNA of the CDR3: TGTGCCAGCAGCGCAACTAGCGGGGCCACAGATACGCAGTATTTT. It specifies CASSATSGATDTQYF.

This clone was recorded once. The rearrangement links TRBV14 to TRBJ2-2; D is perhaps TRBD1 (6 bases). CDR3 length: 16 residues. Trimming pared 1 base from V and 5 bases from J, leaving 14 bases between. The germline V gene has CDR1 SGHDN and CDR2 FVKESK. The CDR3 loop is CASSQVGGTGTGELFF. The CDR3 DNA follows: TGTGCCAGCAGCCAAGTAGGCGGTACAGGGACCGGGGAGCTGTTTTTT.

J is TRBJ2-6 and V is TRBV7-3; 7 bases are a match to TRBD1. With V trimmed by 3 bases and J by 4 bases, 6 bases remained unmatched. The length of the CDR3 is 16 residues. Germline CDR1 is SGHTA and CDR2 is FQGTGA. The CDR3 reads CASSFQTGSGANVLTF. CDR3 in DNA: TGTGCCAGCAGCTTCCAGACAGGGTCCGGGGCCAACGTCCTGACTTTC. The whole variable domain, filled in from reference TRBV7-3 and TRBJ2-6, reads GAGVSQTPSNKVTEKGKYVELRCDPISGHTALYWYRQSLGQGPEFLIYFQGTGAADDSGLPNDRFFAVRPEGSVSTLKIQRTERGDSAVYLCASSFQTGSGANVLTFGAGSRLTVL.

The count of this clone is one. V and J are TRBV25-1 and TRBJ1-4; 8 nucleotides line up with TRBD1. The CDR3 runs 16 residues. Per germline, CDR1 MGHDK and CDR2 SYGVNS. V trimming: 3 bases; J trimming: 3 bases; junction bases outside the gene matches: 6. CDR3 sequence reads: CASSDPDRAPNEKLFF. The CDR3 DNA reads as TGTGCCAGCAGTGACCCGGACAGGGCACCTAATGAAAAACTGTTTTTT.

The genes are TRBV7-9 and TRBJ1-5; the match to TRBD1 covers 8 bases. Germline V gene sequence: CDR1 SEHNR, CDR2 FQNEAQ (reference sequence). Trimming took 6 bases from V and 1 from J; bases not matched to a gene: 5. This CDR3 region has 15 residues. The CDR3 spells CASSSQGASNQPQHF. CDR3 DNA sequence: TGTGCCAGCAGTTCTCAGGGGGCAAGCAATCAGCCCCAGCATTTT.

The chain joins TRBV30 to TRBJ1-3; 7 nucleotides agree with TRBD1. Losses at the gene ends were 5 bases for V and 4 bases for J; bases not matched to a gene: 5. Germline V lookup: CDR1 GTSNPN, CDR2 SVGIG (reference sequence). CDR3 length: 13 residues. CDR3 residues: CAWDRVAGNTIYF. CDR3 DNA sequence: TGTGCCTGGGACAGGGTCGCAGGAAACACCATATATTTT. Full variable domain (rest looked up from reference TRBV30 and TRBJ1-3): SQTIHQWPATLVQPVGSPLSLECTVEGTSNPNLYWYRQAAGRGLQLLFYSVGIGQISSEVPQNLSASRPQDRQFILSSKKLLLSDSGFYLCAWDRVAGNTIYFGEGSWLTVV.

This clone has a single count. J is TRBJ2-7 and V is TRBV30; D gene unclear. The V and J ends lost 3 bases and 3 bases respectively, with 6 bases between them. Germline CDR1 and CDR2: GTSNPN and SVGIG (reference sequence). The CDR3 has 11 residues. CDR3 DNA: TGTGCCTGGAGGTCTAGCTACGAGCAGTACTTC. As protein: CAWRSSYEQYF.

This CDR3 is CASSYEQGSPLHF. Here the CDR3 DNA reads TGTGCCAGCAGTTACGAACAGGGCTCACCCCTCCACTTT. The chain has TRBV6-5 and TRBJ1-6; tentatively, D is TRBD1 (6 bases). The germline V gene encodes CDR1 MNHEY and CDR2 SVGAGI. The CDR3 is 13 amino acids. V was pared by 2 bases and J by 10 bases, with 9 bases between.

The V call is TRBV12-3 or TRBV12-4, the J call TRBJ1-2; 7 bases map to TRBD1. With V trimmed by 5 bases and J by 0 bases, 0 bases remained unmatched. The CDR3 has 13 residues. DNA for the CDR3: TGTGCCAGCAGTCAGGGGGCTAACTATGGCTACACCTTC. As protein: CASSQGANYGYTF.

The chain recombines TRBV5-1 with TRBJ2-1, with TRBD2 matching 11 bases. CDR1 is SGHRS, CDR2 YFSETQ, per germline. The CDR3 consists of 14 residues. J gave up 7 bases and V 6 bases, and 6 bases lay outside the gene matches. CDR3 DNA: TGCGCCAGCACGTCTAGCGGGAGGAGGAATGAGCAGTTCTTC. It yields the protein CASTSSGRRNEQFF. The full variable domain, rest sourced from reference TRBV5-1 and TRBJ2-1, is KAGVTQTPRYLIKTRGQQVTLSCSPISGHRSVSWYQQTPGQGLQFLFEYFSETQRNKGNFPGRFSGRQFSNSRSEMNVSTLELGDSALYLCASTSSGRRNEQFFGPGTRLTVL.

The CDR3 DNA is TGTGCCAGCTTCGCCAGGGTTGGGGCCGGGGAGCTGTTTTTT. It is translated as CASFARVGAGELFF. The chain uses TRBV7-9 and TRBJ2-2; the D gene is possibly TRBD1 (5 bases). The CDR3 extends over 14 amino acids. The germline V and J ends were trimmed by 8 bases and 6 bases, with 16 bases remaining between them. The germline CDR1 and CDR2 sequences are SEHNR and FQNEAQ (reference sequence).

The chain carries TRBV2 and TRBJ2-4; the match to TRBD1 covers 8 bases. V was pared by 6 bases and J by 8 bases, with 9 bases of the junction left unmatched. Germline-derived CDR1 and CDR2 are SNHLY and FYNNEI. CDR3 length: 14 residues. CDR3 in DNA: TGTGCCAGCAGGATTCTACAGGGGGTGGACATTCAGTACTTC. Translated: CASRILQGVDIQYF.

The CDR3 region is CASSGWSSSQYEQYF. The CDR3 nucleotides are TGTGCCAGCAGTGGTTGGAGCTCCTCCCAATACGAGCAGTACTTC. This chain joins TRBV28 and TRBJ2-7; D call uncertain. The V gene's germline CDR1 is MDHEN and CDR2 SYDVKM. Between the trimmed V and J ends, which lost 5 bases and 4 bases, there was a span of 18 bases. The CDR3 has 15 amino acids.

The chain employs TRBV5-1 and TRBJ2-3; D is uncertain. Germline V gene lookup returns CDR1 SGHRS and CDR2 YFSETQ. V lost 1 base and J 5 bases, leaving 11 bases between the germline ends. This CDR3 has 14 amino acids. CDR3 bases: TGCGCCAGCAGCTTGCAGACTGGCAGAGATACGCAGTATTTT. The encoded protein is CASSLQTGRDTQYF. Using reference TRBV5-1 and TRBJ2-3 for the parts outside the CDR3, the full variable domain is KAGVTQTPRYLIKTRGQQVTLSCSPISGHRSVSWYQQTPGQGLQFLFEYFSETQRNKGNFPGRFSGRQFSNSRSEMNVSTLELGDSALYLCASSLQTGRDTQYFGPGTRLTVL.

This chain uses TRBV29-1 with TRBJ2-3; D perhaps matches TRBD2 (6 bases). From germline, CDR1 is SQVTM and CDR2 ANQGSEA. Trimming stripped 1 base from V and 3 bases from J, with 11 bases between. This CDR3 comprises 14 residues. The CDR3 region has the DNA TGCAGCGTTGAAGGGCGGGGTCTAACAGATACGCAGTATTTT. It is translated as CSVEGRGLTDTQYF.

The chain is built from TRBV15 and TRBJ1-2, with D possibly matching TRBD1 (6 bases). The V end was cut by 1 base, the J end by 4 bases, with 13 bases between. The CDR3 length is 15 residues. CDR1 and CDR2 from the germline V gene are LNHNV and YYDKDF (reference sequence). CDR3 loop: CATSRVDRILYGYTF. DNA for the CDR3: TGTGCCACCAGCAGAGTGGACAGAATTCTCTATGGCTACACCTTC.

The genes are TRBV6-5 and TRBJ2-2; D gene ambiguous. Germline CDR1 MNHEY, CDR2 SVGAGI. The ends were cut back, 6 bases at V and 0 bases at J, with 11 bases in the middle. The CDR3 has 15 amino acids. The CDR3 sequence is CASRSGHSNTGELFF. The CDR3 region has the DNA TGTGCCAGCAGGTCGGGTCACTCGAACACCGGGGAGCTGTTTTTT.

The V gene is TRBV7-8, the J gene TRBJ2-2; 7 nucleotides agree with TRBD1. The CDR3 is 15 amino acids. The V gene end was trimmed by 4 bases and the J gene end by 2 bases; junction bases not matched to a gene: 4. Per germline, CDR1 SGHVS and CDR2 FQNEAQ. The CDR3 DNA sequence: TGTGCCAGCAGCTCGGGACAGCTTAACACCGGGGAGCTGTTTTTT. Translation: CASSSGQLNTGELFF.